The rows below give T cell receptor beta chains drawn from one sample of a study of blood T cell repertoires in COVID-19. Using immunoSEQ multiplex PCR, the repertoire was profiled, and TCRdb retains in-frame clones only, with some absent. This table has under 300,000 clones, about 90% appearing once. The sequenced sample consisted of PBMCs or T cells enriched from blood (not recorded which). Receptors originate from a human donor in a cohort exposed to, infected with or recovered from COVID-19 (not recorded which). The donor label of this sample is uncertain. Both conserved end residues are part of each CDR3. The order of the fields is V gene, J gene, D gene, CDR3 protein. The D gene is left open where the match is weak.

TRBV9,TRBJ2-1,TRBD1,CASSAHDRGPTDEQFF
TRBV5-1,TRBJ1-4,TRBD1,CASSVQGASNEKLFF
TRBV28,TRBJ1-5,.,CASRLGGAREQPQHF
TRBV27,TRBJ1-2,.,CASTPQAVENRSYGYTF
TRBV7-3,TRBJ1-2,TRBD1,CASSLDPTGEGYTF
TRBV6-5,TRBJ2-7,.,CASSYSSLGAREQYF
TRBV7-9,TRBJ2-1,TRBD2,CASSPSGYDHEQFF
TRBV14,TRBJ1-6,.,CASNAGAHNSSPLHF
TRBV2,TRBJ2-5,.,CASGALTVQETQYF
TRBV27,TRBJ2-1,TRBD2,CASSSGTSGYNEQFF
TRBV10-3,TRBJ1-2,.,CAISGAGDGYTF
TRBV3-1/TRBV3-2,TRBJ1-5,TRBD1,CASSAGWTGLSNQPQHF
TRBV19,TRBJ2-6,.,CASSIDGVGALFSGANVLTF
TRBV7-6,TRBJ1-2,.,CASSLVGVGGYTF
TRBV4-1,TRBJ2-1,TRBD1,CASSQNRGDNEQFF
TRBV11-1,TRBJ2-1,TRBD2,CASSLSTSQEQFF
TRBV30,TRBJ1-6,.,CAWSVSSPLHF
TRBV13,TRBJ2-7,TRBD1,CASSPGQGSSYEQYF
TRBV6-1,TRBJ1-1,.,CASSEVRVLDTEAFF
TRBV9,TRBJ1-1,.,CASSVVTKYPEAFF
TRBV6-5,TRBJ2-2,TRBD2,CASSLSGGRGGELFF
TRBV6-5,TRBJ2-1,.,CASNKDSYNEQFF
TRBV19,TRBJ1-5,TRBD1,CASIPTGTGTQPQHF
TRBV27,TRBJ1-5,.,CASSFYGGTGNQPQHF
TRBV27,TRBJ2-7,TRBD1,CASSPDRGGSYEQYF
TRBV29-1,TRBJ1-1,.,CSAQALRTEAFF
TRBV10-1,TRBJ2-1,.,CASSESLGGLAEQFF
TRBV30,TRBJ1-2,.,CACNRDGYGYTF
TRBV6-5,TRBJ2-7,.,CASSLRQGRGEQYF
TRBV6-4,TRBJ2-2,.,CASKESPLNTGELFF
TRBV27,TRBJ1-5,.,CASSLSGRLGLWPQHF
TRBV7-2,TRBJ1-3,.,CASSLERVGTSGNTIYF
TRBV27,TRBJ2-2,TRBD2,CASIFSGGGTGELFF
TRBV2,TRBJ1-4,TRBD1,CASSGTGYYNEKLFF
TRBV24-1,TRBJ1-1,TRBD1,CATSDSQGAGSTEAFF
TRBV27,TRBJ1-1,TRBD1,CASSLGQGVGTEAFF
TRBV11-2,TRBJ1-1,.,CASSWGGLGSTEAFF
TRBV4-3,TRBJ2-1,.,CASSQGLVSNEQFF